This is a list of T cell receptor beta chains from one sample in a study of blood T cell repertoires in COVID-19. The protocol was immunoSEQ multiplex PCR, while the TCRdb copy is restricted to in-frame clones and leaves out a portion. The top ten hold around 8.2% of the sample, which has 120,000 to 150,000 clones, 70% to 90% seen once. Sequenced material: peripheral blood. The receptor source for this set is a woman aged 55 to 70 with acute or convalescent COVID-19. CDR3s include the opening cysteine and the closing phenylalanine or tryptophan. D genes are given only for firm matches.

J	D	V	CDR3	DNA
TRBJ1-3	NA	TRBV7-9	CASKEDGTGNTIYF	TGTGCCAGCAAAGAGGACGGGACTGGAAACACCATATATTTT
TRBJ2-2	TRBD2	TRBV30	CAWTKFSGGLIRNTGELFF	TGTGCCTGGACCAAATTTAGCGGGGGGCTAATTAGAAACACCGGGGAGCTGTTTTTT
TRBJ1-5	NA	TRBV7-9	CASSLAPSGQPQHF	TGTGCCAGCAGCTTAGCCCCCTCAGGGCAGCCCCAGCATTTT
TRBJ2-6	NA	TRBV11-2	CASSSRQERPASGANVLTF	TGTGCCAGCAGCTCCAGACAGGAGCGGCCAGCGTCTGGGGCCAACGTCCTGACTTTC
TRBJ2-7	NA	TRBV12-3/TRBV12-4	CASSLRREQYF	TGTGCCAGCAGTTTAAGGAGGGAGCAGTACTTC
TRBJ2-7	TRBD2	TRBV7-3	CASSPGLVKASEQYF	TGTGCCAGCAGCCCGGGACTAGTTAAGGCGTCCGAGCAGTACTTC
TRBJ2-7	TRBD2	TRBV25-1	CASGRTSGGSYEQYF	TGTGCCAGCGGAAGGACTAGCGGGGGCTCCTACGAGCAGTACTTC
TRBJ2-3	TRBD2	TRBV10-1	CASSEKRGGRDTQYF	TGCGCCAGCAGTGAGAAGCGGGGGGGCCGAGATACGCAGTATTTT
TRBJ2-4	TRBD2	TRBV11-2	CASSLRGSGGAGSKNIQYF	TGTGCCAGCAGCTTACGCGGTAGCGGGGGGGCCGGGTCCAAAAACATTCAGTACTTC
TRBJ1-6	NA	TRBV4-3	CASSQGGGSYNSPLHF	TGCGCCAGCAGCCAAGGAGGCGGCAGCTATAATTCACCCCTCCACTTT
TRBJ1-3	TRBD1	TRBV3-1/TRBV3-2	CASSFDRAWGNTIYF	TGTGCCAGCAGCTTCGACAGGGCATGGGGAAACACCATATATTTT
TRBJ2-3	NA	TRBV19	CASSSLPQGSDTQYF	TGTGCCAGTAGTAGCCTACCCCAGGGTTCAGATACGCAGTATTTT
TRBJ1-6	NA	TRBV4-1	CASSQGEQMGYNSPLHF	TGCGCCAGCAGCCAAGGGGAGCAAATGGGGTATAATTCACCCCTCCACTTT
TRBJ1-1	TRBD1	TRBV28	CASSLFPWTGATNTEAFF	TGTGCCAGCAGTTTATTCCCCTGGACAGGGGCGACGAACACTGAAGCTTTCTTT
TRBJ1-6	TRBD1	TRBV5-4	CASSPRQGRRYNSPLHF	TGTGCCAGCAGCCCCCGACAGGGAAGGCGATATAATTCACCCCTCCACTTT
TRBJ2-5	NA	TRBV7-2	CASSLGGFWGTQYF	TGTGCCAGCAGCTTAGGGGGCTTTTGGGGGACCCAGTACTTC
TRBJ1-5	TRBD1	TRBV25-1	CASSAAGTGLVNQPQHF	TGTGCCAGCAGTGCTGCCGGGACAGGGCTCGTCAATCAGCCCCAGCATTTT
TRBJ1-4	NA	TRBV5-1	CASSSRTAATNEKLFF	TGCGCCAGCAGCTCAAGGACAGCTGCAACTAATGAAAAACTGTTTTTT
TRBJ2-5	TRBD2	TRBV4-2	CASSPRVAGLQETQYF	TGTGCCAGCAGCCCCCGGGTAGCGGGGCTTCAAGAGACCCAGTACTTC
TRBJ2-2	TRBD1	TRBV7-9	CASSLGQGTGELFF	TGTGCCAGCAGCCTAGGACAGGGCACCGGGGAGCTGTTTTTT